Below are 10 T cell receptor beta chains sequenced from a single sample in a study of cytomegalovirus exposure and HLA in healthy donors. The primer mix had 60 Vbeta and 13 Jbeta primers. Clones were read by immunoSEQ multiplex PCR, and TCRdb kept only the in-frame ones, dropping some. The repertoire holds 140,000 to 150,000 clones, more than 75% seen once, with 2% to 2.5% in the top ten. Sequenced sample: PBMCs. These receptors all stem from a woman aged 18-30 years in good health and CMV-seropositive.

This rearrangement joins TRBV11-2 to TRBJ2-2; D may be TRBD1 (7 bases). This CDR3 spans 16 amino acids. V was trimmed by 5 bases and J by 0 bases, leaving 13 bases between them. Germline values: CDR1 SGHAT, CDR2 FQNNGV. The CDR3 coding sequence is TGTGCCAGCAGCCCGCGGGACAGCGCGAACACCGGGGAGCTGTTTTTT. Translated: CASSPRDSANTGELFF.

CDR3 in DNA: TGTGCCAGCAGCCAGGGGGGAGCTGAGGGAAGTACGCAGTATTTT. As protein: CASSQGGAEGSTQYF. This rearrangement joins TRBV11-2 to TRBJ2-3, with a weak D call TRBD1 (7 bases). Germline CDR1 and CDR2: SGHAT and FQNNGV. Trimming shortened V by 5 bases and J by 8 bases, and 20 bases separated the two germline ends. This CDR3 comprises 15 residues. Combining the CDR3 with reference TRBV11-2 and TRBJ2-3 gives the whole variable domain EAGVAQSPRYKIIEKRQSVAFWCNPISGHATLYWYQQILGQGPKLLIQFQNNGVVDDSQLPKDRFSAERLKGVDSTLKIQPAKLEDSAVYLCASSQGGAEGSTQYFGPGTRLTVL.

The CDR3 loop reads CATRRDLTEAFF. The CDR3 bases are TGTGCCACCCGGAGGGATTTAACTGAAGCTTTCTTT. The V gene is TRBV10-3, the J gene TRBJ1-1; no reliable D call. The CDR3 runs 12 residues. The V end lost 10 bases, the J end lost 5 bases, and 14 bases lay between the germline ends. In germline, CDR1 is ENHRY, CDR2 SYGVKD.

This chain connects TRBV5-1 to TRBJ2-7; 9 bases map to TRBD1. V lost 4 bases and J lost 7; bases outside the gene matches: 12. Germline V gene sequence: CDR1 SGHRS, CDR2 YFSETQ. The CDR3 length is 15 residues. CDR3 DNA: TGCGCCAGCAGCACCCCGACAGGGGGTGGGTGGGAGCAGTACTTC. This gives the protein CASSTPTGGGWEQYF.

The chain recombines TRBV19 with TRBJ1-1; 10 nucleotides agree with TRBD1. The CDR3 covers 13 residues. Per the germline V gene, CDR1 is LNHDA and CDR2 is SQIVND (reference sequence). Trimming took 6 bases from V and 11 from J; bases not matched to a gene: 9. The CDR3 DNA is TGTGCCAGTAGAGGTGAGGGACAGGGGACGGCTTTCTTT. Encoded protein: CASRGEGQGTAFF.

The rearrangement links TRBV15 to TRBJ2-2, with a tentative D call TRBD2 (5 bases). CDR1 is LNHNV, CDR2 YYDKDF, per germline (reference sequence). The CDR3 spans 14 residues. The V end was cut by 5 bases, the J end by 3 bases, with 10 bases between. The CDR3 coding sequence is TGTGCCACCAGCGGTCGGACTTACACCGGGGAGCTGTTTTTT. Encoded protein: CATSGRTYTGELFF.

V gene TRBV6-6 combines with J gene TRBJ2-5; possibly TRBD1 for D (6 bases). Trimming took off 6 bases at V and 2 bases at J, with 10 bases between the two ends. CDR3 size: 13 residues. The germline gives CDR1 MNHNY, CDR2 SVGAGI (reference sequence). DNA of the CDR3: TGTGCCAGCAGCAGGGGTTGGCAAGAGACCCAGTACTTC. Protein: CASSRGWQETQYF.

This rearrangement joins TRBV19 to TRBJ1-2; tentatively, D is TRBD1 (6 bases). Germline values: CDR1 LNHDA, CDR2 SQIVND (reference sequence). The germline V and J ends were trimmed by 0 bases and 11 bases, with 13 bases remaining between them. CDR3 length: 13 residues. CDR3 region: CASSIDPVQGYTF. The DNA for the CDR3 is TGTGCCAGTAGTATAGATCCGGTACAGGGTTACACCTTC.

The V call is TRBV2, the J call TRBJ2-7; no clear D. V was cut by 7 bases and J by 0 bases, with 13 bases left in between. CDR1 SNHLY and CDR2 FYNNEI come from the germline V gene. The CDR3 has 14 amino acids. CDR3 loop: CASTHPVSSYEQYF. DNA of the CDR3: TGTGCCAGCACCCACCCAGTCTCCTCCTACGAGCAGTACTTC. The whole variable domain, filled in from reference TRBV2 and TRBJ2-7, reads EPEVTQTPSHQVTQMGQEVILRCVPISNHLYFYWYRQILGQKVEFLVSFYNNEISEKSEIFDDQFSVERPDGSNFTLKIRSTKLEDSAMYFCASTHPVSSYEQYFGPGTRLTVT.

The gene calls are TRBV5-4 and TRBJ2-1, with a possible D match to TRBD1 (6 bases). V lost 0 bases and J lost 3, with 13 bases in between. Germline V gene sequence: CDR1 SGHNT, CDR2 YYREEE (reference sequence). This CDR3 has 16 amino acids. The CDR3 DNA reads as TGTGCCAGCAGCTTGGGGTGGGGGCCGAGCTACAATGAGCAGTTCTTC. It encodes CASSLGWGPSYNEQFF.